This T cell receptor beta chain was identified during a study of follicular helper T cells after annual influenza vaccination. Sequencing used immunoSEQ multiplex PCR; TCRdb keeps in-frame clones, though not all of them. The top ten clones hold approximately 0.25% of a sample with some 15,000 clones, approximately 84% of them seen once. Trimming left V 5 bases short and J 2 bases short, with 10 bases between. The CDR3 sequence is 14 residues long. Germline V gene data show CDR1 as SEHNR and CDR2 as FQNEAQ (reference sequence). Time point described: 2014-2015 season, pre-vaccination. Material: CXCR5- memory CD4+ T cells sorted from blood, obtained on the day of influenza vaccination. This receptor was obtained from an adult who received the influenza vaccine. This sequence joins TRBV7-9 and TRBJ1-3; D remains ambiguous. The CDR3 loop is CASSTTVTGNTIYF. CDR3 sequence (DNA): TGTGCCAGCAGCACGACTGTAACTGGAAACACCATATATTTT.